The 7 T cell receptor beta chains reported below all come from one sample, sequenced in a study of T cell responses to AZD1222 COVID-19 vaccine. Profiling relied on immunoSEQ multiplex PCR, and the TCRdb table lists in-frame clones only, not all of them. The sample has roughly 150,000 clones, more than 90% seen once. The sample here was peripheral blood, taken on day 0 of AZD1222 vaccination. These receptors were collected from an adult in good health.

This chain joins TRBV5-1 and TRBJ2-7; D remains ambiguous. Germline V gives CDR1 SGHRS, CDR2 YFSETQ. Trimming took 3 bases from V and 0 from J, leaving 13 bases between them. This CDR3 comprises 15 residues. The CDR3, as DNA: TGCGCCAGCAGCTGGGATATCAGGAGCTCCTACGAGCAGTACTTC. Translation: CASSWDIRSSYEQYF.

The V call is TRBV5-1, the J call TRBJ2-7; D is possibly TRBD1 (6 bases). CDR3 length: 15 amino acids. V was pared by 1 base and J by 3 bases, with 14 bases between. Looked up from germline, CDR1 is SGHRS and CDR2 is YFSETQ. The CDR3: CASSLRPGAVYEQYF. DNA for the CDR3: TGCGCCAGCAGCTTGCGGCCAGGGGCAGTCTACGAGCAGTACTTC.

This CDR3 reads CASSQAPGTGEIYVLTF. CDR3 DNA sequence: TGTGCCAGCAGCCAGGCCCCCGGGACAGGGGAGATTTACGTCCTGACTTTC. The rearrangement links TRBV3-1 (or the pseudogene TRBV3-2) to TRBJ2-6; TRBD1 agrees at 10 bases. V trimming: 3 bases; J trimming: 11 bases; junction bases outside the gene matches: 13. The CDR3 covers 17 residues. CDR1 is LGHDT, CDR2 YNNKEL, per germline (reference sequence).

This clone was observed a handful of times. The chain uses TRBV19 and TRBJ1-1; D ambiguous. Trimming stripped 8 bases from V and 0 bases from J, with 10 bases between. Germline values: CDR1 LNHDA, CDR2 SQIVND (reference sequence). The CDR3 contains 13 residues. The CDR3 protein is CASGPSMNTEAFF. CDR3 coding DNA: TGTGCCAGTGGACCTTCCATGAACACTGAAGCTTTCTTT. The complete variable domain, with remaining parts taken from reference TRBV19 and TRBJ1-1, reads DGGITQSPKYLFRKEGQNVTLSCEQNLNHDAMYWYRQDPGQGLRLIYYSQIVNDFQKGDIAEGYSVSREKKESFPLTVTSAQKNPTAFYLCASGPSMNTEAFFGQGTRLTVV.

This CDR3 reads CASGPRQEYSNQPQHF. The CDR3 nucleotides are TGTGCCAGTGGTCCCCGACAGGAGTATAGCAATCAGCCCCAGCATTTT. The V call is TRBV19, the J call TRBJ1-5, with D possibly being TRBD1 (6 bases). V lost 8 bases to trimming and J lost 0 bases, with 17 bases between them. Germline V gene data show CDR1 as LNHDA and CDR2 as SQIVND (reference sequence). The CDR3 runs to 16 residues.

Written as DNA, the CDR3 is TGTGCCAGCAGCCGGGGCGCCCCAGATACGCAGTATTTT. As protein: CASSRGAPDTQYF. This rearrangement joins TRBV7-6 to TRBJ2-3; the D call may be TRBD1 or TRBD2 (5 bases each). In germline, CDR1 is SGHVS, CDR2 FNYEAQ. This CDR3 is built from 13 residues. Trimming shortened V by 5 bases and J by 4 bases, and 10 bases separated the two germline ends.

This clone was recorded only once. The rearrangement joins TRBV6-4 to TRBJ1-1; D is ambiguous. The germline V and J ends were trimmed by 4 bases and 4 bases, with 10 bases remaining between them. The V gene's germline CDR1 is MRHNA and CDR2 SNTAGT. This CDR3 comprises 13 residues. The DNA for the CDR3 is TGTGCCAGCAGTGGAGGTGAGGGCACTGAAGCTTTCTTT. Amino acids: CASSGGEGTEAFF.